Following are 10 T cell receptor beta chains from one sample sequenced in a study of cytomegalovirus exposure and HLA in healthy donors (dated by TCRdb to about 2017). The library was obtained by the immunoSEQ multiplex PCR assay. A mixture of 60 forward primers for TCR Vbeta segments and 13 reverse primers for TCR Jbeta segments was used in the multiplex PCR. In TCRdb, the immuneACCESS table is reduced to in-frame sequences with V and J assigned. These tables do not hold every clone; where another copy was compared, an unresolved V gene accounts for under half, and the others remain unexplained. The table for this sample lists 100,000 to 150,000 clones; over 60% of them were counted only once. The biggest ten clones account for approximately 13% of the sample. Sequenced material: PBMCs. The receptors here all came from a woman aged 60-75 years in good health and CMV-seropositive.

V gene TRBV6-6 combines with J gene TRBJ1-1; no clear D. CDR3 length equals 16 residues. CDR1 and CDR2 (germline): MNHNY, SVGAGI (reference sequence). The ends were cut back, 1 base at V and 1 base at J, with 13 bases in the middle. Here the CDR3 reads CASSYFQAPRNTEAFF. The CDR3 DNA follows: TGTGCCAGCAGTTACTTCCAGGCCCCCCGGAACACTGAAGCTTTCTTT.

The rearrangement links TRBV4-2 to TRBJ2-7; no definite D call. V lost 0 bases and J lost 2, with 11 bases in between. Per germline, CDR1 LGHNA and CDR2 YNFKEQ. The CDR3 sequence is 15 residues long. This CDR3 reads CASSQDHNSAYEQYF. The CDR3 coding sequence is TGTGCCAGCAGCCAAGATCATAACTCTGCCTACGAGCAGTACTTC.

The rearrangement joins TRBV29-1 to TRBJ2-7; weak D call: TRBD2 (5 bases). The CDR3 runs 11 residues. Per germline, CDR1 SQVTM and CDR2 ANQGSEA. V lost 5 bases and J lost 0, with 5 bases in between. CDR3 residues: CSVRDSYEQYF. Here the CDR3 DNA reads TGCAGCGTTCGGGACTCCTACGAGCAGTACTTC.

In the case of this clone: A much larger clonotype is one base distant, so this may be a read error. The V and J genes are TRBV6-5 and TRBJ1-1; 8 bases agree with TRBD1. The germline CDR1 and CDR2 sequences are MNHEY and SVGAGI. Trimming cost V 5 bases and J 0 bases; bases outside gene matches: 2. CDR3 length: 14 residues. Here the CDR3 reads CASSPGQVNTEAFF. CDR3 sequence (DNA): TGTGCCAGCAGTCCGGGACAGGTGAACACTGAAGCTTTCTTT.

The chain couples TRBV5-4 to TRBJ2-7; 9 bases fit TRBD2. J gave up 3 bases and V 2 bases, and 9 bases lay outside the gene matches. Germline-derived CDR1 and CDR2 are SGHNT and YYREEE (reference sequence). This CDR3 region has 16 residues. The CDR3 sequence: CASSLGLAGDLYEQYF. The CDR3 DNA reads as TGTGCCAGCAGCTTAGGGTTAGCGGGGGATCTCTACGAGCAGTACTTC.

V usage is TRBV7-8 and J usage is TRBJ2-1; 14 nucleotides align to TRBD2. Per germline, CDR1 SGHVS and CDR2 FQNEAQ. V was pared by 5 bases and J by 9 bases, with 15 bases of the junction left unmatched. This CDR3 is built from 18 residues. The CDR3 spells CASSPPLRTSGRFGEQFF. CDR3 bases: TGTGCCAGCAGCCCCCCGCTTAGGACTAGCGGGAGGTTCGGTGAGCAGTTCTTC.

This chain uses TRBV7-2 with TRBJ2-1; 8 bases are shared with TRBD1. The CDR3 totals 17 residues. J was trimmed by 0 bases and V by 3 bases; bases with no gene match: 7. Germline V CDR1 and CDR2: SGHTA, FQGNSA. This chain's CDR3 is CASSFRTGSSSYNEQFF. The CDR3 DNA sequence: TGTGCCAGCAGCTTTAGGACAGGGTCAAGCTCCTACAATGAGCAGTTCTTC.

The chain has TRBV5-8 and TRBJ1-5, with TRBD1 as a possible D gene (5 bases). The CDR3 totals 16 residues. The V end lost 4 bases, the J end lost 12 bases, and 26 bases lay between the germline ends. From germline, CDR1 is SGHTS and CDR2 YDEGEE. CDR3 DNA: TGTGCCAGCAGCCCGGGGGGAGGAAATTATGCGGAGCTCCAGCATTTT. Translation: CASSPGGGNYAELQHF.

The rearrangement joins TRBV27 to TRBJ2-7; D not resolved. The CDR3 is 16 amino acids. CDR1 MNHEY and CDR2 SMNVEV come from the germline V gene (reference sequence). V was pared by 2 bases and J by 0 bases, with 14 bases between. The CDR3 here is CASSLTPPWASYEQYF. In nucleotides, the CDR3 is TGTGCCAGCAGTTTAACCCCGCCTTGGGCCTCCTACGAGCAGTACTTC.

J is TRBJ2-7 and V is TRBV6-1, with a weak D call TRBD1 (6 bases). This CDR3 contains 15 residues. V shed 4 bases and J shed 0 bases, with 13 bases lying between them. CDR1 is MNHNS, CDR2 SASEGT, per germline. CDR3 amino acids: CASSVDSSNSYEQYF. The DNA of the CDR3 is TGTGCCAGCAGTGTGGACAGTTCCAACTCCTACGAGCAGTACTTC.